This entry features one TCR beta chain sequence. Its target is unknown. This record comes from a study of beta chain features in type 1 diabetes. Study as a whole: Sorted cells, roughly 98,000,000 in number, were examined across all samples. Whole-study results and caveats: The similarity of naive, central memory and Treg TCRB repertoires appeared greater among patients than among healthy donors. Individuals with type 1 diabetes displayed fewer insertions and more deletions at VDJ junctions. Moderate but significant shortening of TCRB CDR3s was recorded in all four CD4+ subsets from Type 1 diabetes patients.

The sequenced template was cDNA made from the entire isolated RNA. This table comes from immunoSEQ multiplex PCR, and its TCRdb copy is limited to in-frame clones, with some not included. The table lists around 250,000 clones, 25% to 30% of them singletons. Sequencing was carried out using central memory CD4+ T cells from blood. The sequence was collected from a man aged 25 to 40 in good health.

In nucleotides, the CDR3 is TGTGCCAGCAGCTACCCAGGACAACTATACGAGCAGTACTTC. Translation gives CASSYPGQLYEQYF. V gene TRBV7-2 combines with J gene TRBJ2-7; tentatively, D is TRBD1 (5 bases). Trimming left V 4 bases short and J 4 bases short, with 14 bases between. This CDR3 is 14 amino acids long. Per the germline V gene, CDR1 is SGHTA and CDR2 is FQGNSA.